What follows are 10 T cell receptor beta chains derived from one specimen sequenced in a study of long-term antiretroviral therapy in people with HIV. Running of the v3.0 immunoSEQ assay took place at survey level. The protocol was immunoSEQ multiplex PCR, while the TCRdb copy is restricted to in-frame clones and leaves out a portion. The data contain approximately 25,000 clones, around 85% of them seen just once; the ten biggest clones take up more than 15%. The sample was unsorted PBMCs, taken 1.2 years after starting antiretroviral therapy. These receptors all stem from a man between 50 and 59 years old with HIV.

V is TRBV28 and J is TRBJ2-5; TRBD1 matches at 9 bases. Germline CDR1 MDHEN, CDR2 SYDVKM. The CDR3 contains 15 residues. The V segment lost 5 bases and the J segment 5 bases; nucleotides outside the gene matches: 9. The CDR3, as DNA: TGTGCCAGCAGTCAGGGGACAGGGAATCAGGAGACCCAGTACTTC. It translates to CASSQGTGNQETQYF. The full variable domain, in which reference TRBV28 and TRBJ2-5 provide the parts outside the CDR3, is DVKVTQSSRYLVKRTGEKVFLECVQDMDHENMFWYRQDPGLGLRLIYFSYDVKMKEKGDIPEGYSVSREKKERFSLILESASTNQTSMYLCASSQGTGNQETQYFGPGTRLLVL.

The V and J genes are TRBV11-3 and TRBJ2-2; D is undetermined. V was shortened by 3 bases and J by 1 base, with 3 bases between the two germline ends. The V gene's germline CDR1 is SGHNT and CDR2 YENEEA. The CDR3 runs to 13 residues. The CDR3 region has the DNA TGTGCCAGCAGCTTTGTGAACACCGGGGAGCTGTTTTTT. As protein: CASSFVNTGELFF. Using reference TRBV11-3 and TRBJ2-2 for the parts outside the CDR3, the full variable domain is EAGVVQSPRYKIIEKKQPVAFWCNPISGHNTLYWYLQNLGQGPELLIRYENEEAVDDSQLPKDRFSAERLKGVDSTLKIQPAELGDSAVYLCASSFVNTGELFFGEGSRLTVL.

The V and J genes are TRBV6-5 and TRBJ1-1; D gene ambiguous. V lost 6 bases and J lost 1, with 12 bases in between. The CDR3 length is 14 residues. The germline V gene encodes CDR1 MNHEY and CDR2 SVGAGI. The DNA of the CDR3 is TGTGCCAGCAGAATTTTTCCAGCGAACACTGAAGCTTTCTTT. Its protein is CASRIFPANTEAFF.

The rearrangement uses TRBV15 and TRBJ2-3; D is tentatively TRBD1 or TRBD2 (5 bases each). Trimming took 0 bases from V and 5 from J, leaving 15 bases between them. Germline CDR1 and CDR2: LNHNV and YYDKDF (reference sequence). The CDR3 totals 16 residues. The CDR3 loop reads CATSRDLGRLVDTQYF. CDR3 coding DNA: TGTGCCACCAGCAGAGATCTGGGACGGTTGGTAGATACGCAGTATTTT.

The chain couples TRBV10-3 to TRBJ2-5, with D perhaps TRBD1 or TRBD2 (7 bases each). The germline V gene encodes CDR1 ENHRY and CDR2 SYGVKD. The CDR3 spans 17 residues. V lost 3 bases to trimming and J lost 4 bases, with 21 bases between them. The CDR3 here is CAISEGGGGERVETQYF. The CDR3 DNA reads as TGTGCCATCAGTGAAGGGGGAGGGGGCGAAAGGGTAGAGACCCAGTACTTC.

The V call is TRBV10-3, the J call TRBJ2-7; no reliable D call. Germline CDR1 is ENHRY and CDR2 is SYGVKD. Trimming pared 10 bases from V and 0 bases from J, leaving 16 bases between. This CDR3 has 14 amino acids. The CDR3 protein is CATTAGASSYEQYF. The CDR3 coding sequence is TGTGCCACAACGGCAGGCGCCAGCTCCTACGAGCAGTACTTC.

This clone was counted a single time. The J gene is TRBJ1-1, the V gene TRBV27, with 7 bases fitting TRBD1. In germline, CDR1 is MNHEY, CDR2 SMNVEV (reference sequence). This CDR3 comprises 15 residues. The ends lost 7 bases at V and 5 bases at J; junction bases unmatched: 13. Written as DNA, the CDR3 is TGTGCCAGCAAGACAGGGCCTATTCGGGGGACTGAAGCTTTCTTT. Translating gives CASKTGPIRGTEAFF.

The chain uses TRBV5-5 and TRBJ1-2; perhaps TRBD1 as D (5 bases). CDR1 is SGHKS, CDR2 YYEKEE, per germline (reference sequence). Trimming took 4 bases from V and 0 from J, leaving 16 bases between them. This CDR3 is built from 16 residues. The CDR3 nucleotides read TGTGCCAGCAGCGAGGGACCGAGACTAGCTAACTATGGCTACACCTTC. This translates into CASSEGPRLANYGYTF.

The V and J genes are TRBV30 and TRBJ1-1; no clear D gene. The CDR3 runs to 13 residues. Trimming took off 5 bases at V and 3 bases at J, with 13 bases between the two ends. Germline V gene data show CDR1 as GTSNPN and CDR2 as SVGIG (reference sequence). This CDR3 is CAWSRTHHTEAFF. The CDR3 nucleotides are TGTGCCTGGTCCCGGACCCACCACACTGAAGCTTTCTTT.

The rearrangement uses TRBV7-2 and TRBJ2-7, with D possibly being TRBD1 or TRBD2 (5 bases each). The germline CDR1 and CDR2 sequences are SGHTA and FQGNSA. This CDR3 has 15 residues. The V and J ends lost 3 bases and 1 base respectively, with 13 bases between them. CDR3 bases: TGTGCCAGCAGCTTTACCGGGACCGAGTCCTACGAGCAGTACTTC. It translates to CASSFTGTESYEQYF.